The rows below give T cell receptor beta chains drawn from one sample of a study of blood T cell repertoires in COVID-19. The method was immunoSEQ multiplex PCR; TCRdb's version includes in-frame clones alone and lacks a portion of them. Counted here are about 280,000 clones, roughly 86% occurring once; the ten biggest clones make up over 8%. The sample comprised peripheral blood. The origin of the receptors is a man between 35 and 55 years old with active or convalescent COVID-19. Both conserved end residues are part of each CDR3. Each record gives: J gene, clone size, D gene, V gene, CDR3 protein, CDR3 DNA. The D gene is left open where the match is weak. Clone size appears in some rows only: once, few, many, or a class for an expanded clone.

J: TRBJ2-5; size: NA; D: NA; V: TRBV4-1; CDR3: CASSQVLGIRETQYF; DNA: TGCGCCAGCAGCCAAGTGCTGGGCATCCGAGAGACCCAGTACTTC
J: TRBJ2-7; size: NA; D: NA; V: TRBV5-1; CDR3: CASSFPGILEQYF; DNA: TGCGCCAGCAGCTTCCCCGGGATCCTCGAGCAGTACTTC
J: TRBJ2-7; size: NA; D: NA; V: TRBV14; CDR3: CASSSELVSEQYF; DNA: TGTGCCAGCAGCTCCGAGCTAGTGTCCGAGCAGTACTTC
J: TRBJ2-7; size: NA; D: TRBD1; V: TRBV9; CDR3: CASSAGQGAGEQYF; DNA: TGTGCCAGCAGCGCGGGACAGGGGGCCGGCGAGCAGTACTTC
J: TRBJ2-1; size: NA; D: TRBD2; V: TRBV5-1; CDR3: CASSLVEETLTSGAYNEQFF; DNA: TGCGCCAGCAGCTTGGTTGAGGAAACCTTGACTAGCGGAGCCTACAATGAGCAGTTCTTC
J: TRBJ2-4; size: NA; D: NA; V: TRBV24-1; CDR3: CATSRGAKNIQYF; DNA: TGTGCCACCAGCAGGGGAGCCAAAAACATTCAGTACTTC
J: TRBJ2-1; size: few; D: TRBD1; V: TRBV12-3/TRBV12-4; CDR3: CASSKDRDAEQFF; DNA: TGTGCCAGCAGTAAGGACAGGGACGCTGAGCAGTTCTTC
J: TRBJ1-1; size: NA; D: NA; V: TRBV3-1/TRBV3-2; CDR3: CASSHGQTKAFF; DNA: TGTGCCAGCAGCCATGGACAGACCAAAGCTTTCTTT
J: TRBJ1-2; size: NA; D: NA; V: TRBV4-2; CDR3: CASSPSTVANYGYTF; DNA: TGTGCCAGCAGCCCTTCAACTGTAGCTAACTATGGCTACACCTTC
J: TRBJ2-7; size: NA; D: TRBD2; V: TRBV6-6; CDR3: CASKASGLAEFYEQYF; DNA: TGTGCCAGCAAAGCAAGCGGACTAGCGGAATTCTACGAGCAGTACTTC
J: TRBJ2-5; size: NA; D: TRBD1; V: TRBV24-1; CDR3: CATSAPGQGRETQYF; DNA: TGTGCCACCAGTGCCCCAGGACAGGGGAGGGAGACCCAGTACTTC
J: TRBJ2-7; size: NA; D: TRBD2; V: TRBV6-2/TRBV6-3; CDR3: CASSQTGTSGRSNEQYF; DNA: TGTGCCAGCAGTCAAACCGGGACTAGCGGGAGATCGAACGAGCAGTACTTC
J: TRBJ1-4; size: NA; D: NA; V: TRBV3-1/TRBV3-2; CDR3: CASSLVGAPLFF; DNA: TGTGCCAGCAGCTTGGTGGGGGCTCCCTTGTTTTTT
J: TRBJ1-5; size: NA; D: NA; V: TRBV6-4; CDR3: CASSEFSIFFESNQPQHF; DNA: TGTGCCAGCAGTGAGTTTTCTATTTTTTTTGAAAGCAATCAGCCCCAGCATTTT
J: TRBJ1-2; size: few; D: TRBD1; V: TRBV24-1; CDR3: CATHSDRDGYTF; DNA: TGTGCCACCCATTCGGACAGGGACGGCTACACCTTC
J: TRBJ1-6; size: NA; D: TRBD1; V: TRBV4-2; CDR3: CASSKQGADSPLHF; DNA: TGTGCCAGCAGCAAACAGGGGGCAGATTCACCCCTCCACTTT
J: TRBJ2-1; size: NA; D: NA; V: TRBV2; CDR3: CASSRPVGLLNEQFF; DNA: TGTGCCAGCAGCCGTCCAGTGGGGCTCCTCAATGAGCAGTTCTTC
J: TRBJ1-1; size: NA; D: NA; V: TRBV27; CDR3: CASSPRRINTEAFF; DNA: TGTGCCAGCAGCCCGCGGCGGATTAACACTGAAGCTTTCTTT
J: TRBJ2-1; size: NA; D: TRBD2; V: TRBV27; CDR3: CASKASGWGEQFF; DNA: TGTGCCAGCAAAGCTAGCGGGTGGGGTGAGCAGTTCTTC
J: TRBJ1-1; size: NA; D: TRBD1; V: TRBV18; CDR3: CASSPTDRATEAFF; DNA: TGTGCCAGCTCACCAACGGACAGGGCCACTGAAGCTTTCTTT
J: TRBJ2-3; size: NA; D: NA; V: TRBV12-3/TRBV12-4; CDR3: CASSLSSTDTQYF; DNA: TGTGCCAGCAGTTTATCTAGCACAGATACGCAGTATTTT
J: TRBJ1-3; size: NA; D: NA; V: TRBV2; CDR3: CASSPGYTRGNTIYF; DNA: TGTGCCAGCAGCCCAGGGTATACGAGAGGAAACACCATATATTTT
J: TRBJ2-1; size: NA; D: NA; V: TRBV6-5; CDR3: CASNEREWGSDEQFF; DNA: TGTGCCAGCAACGAACGGGAGTGGGGATCTGATGAGCAGTTCTTC
J: TRBJ2-7; size: NA; D: TRBD1; V: TRBV24-1; CDR3: CATSDPGTVEQYF; DNA: TGTGCCACCAGTGACCCCGGGACAGTGGAGCAGTACTTC
J: TRBJ2-3; size: NA; D: TRBD1; V: TRBV9; CDR3: CASNRQGAPSDTQYF; DNA: TGTGCCAGCAACCGACAGGGGGCGCCTTCAGATACGCAGTATTTT
J: TRBJ2-1; size: NA; D: TRBD2; V: TRBV9; CDR3: CASSVELGRGNEQFF; DNA: TGTGCCAGCAGCGTAGAACTTGGGAGGGGTAATGAGCAGTTCTTC
J: TRBJ1-4; size: NA; D: NA; V: TRBV6-1; CDR3: CASSEFRAANEKLFF; DNA: TGTGCCAGCAGTGAATTCAGGGCTGCTAATGAAAAACTGTTTTTT
J: TRBJ2-5; size: NA; D: NA; V: TRBV14; CDR3: CASSQGWGRQETQYF; DNA: TGTGCCAGCAGCCAAGGGTGGGGGCGGCAAGAGACCCAGTACTTC
J: TRBJ2-4; size: NA; D: TRBD1; V: TRBV5-6; CDR3: CASSPGTGSGGNIQYF; DNA: TGTGCCAGCAGCCCTGGGACAGGGTCAGGGGGGAACATTCAGTACTTC
J: TRBJ1-5; size: NA; D: NA; V: TRBV9; CDR3: CASSAEGHSNQPQHF; DNA: TGTGCCAGCAGCGCCGAGGGACACAGCAATCAGCCCCAGCATTTT
J: TRBJ1-2; size: NA; D: NA; V: TRBV21-1; CDR3: CASSKDVGVYGYTF; DNA: TGTGCCAGCAGCAAAGATGTAGGGGTCTATGGCTACACCTTC
J: TRBJ2-4; size: once; D: TRBD1; V: TRBV15; CDR3: CATSRGTGLTSSIQYF; DNA: TGTGCCACCAGCAGAGGGACAGGGCTAACATCGTCCATTCAGTACTTC
J: TRBJ1-1; size: NA; D: NA; V: TRBV12-5; CDR3: CASGKGIFEAFF; DNA: TGTGCTAGTGGTAAGGGGATTTTCGAAGCTTTCTTT
J: TRBJ1-3; size: NA; D: NA; V: TRBV7-2; CDR3: CASPLQSTLGNTIYF; DNA: TGTGCCAGCCCCTTACAATCAACCCTCGGAAACACCATATATTTT
J: TRBJ2-3; size: NA; D: NA; V: TRBV11-2; CDR3: CASARSPSFTDTQYF; DNA: TGTGCCAGCGCGAGGAGTCCGAGCTTCACAGATACGCAGTATTTT
J: TRBJ1-6; size: NA; D: TRBD1; V: TRBV5-5; CDR3: CASSLEDRDWSGNSPLHF; DNA: TGTGCCAGCAGCTTGGAGGACAGGGATTGGTCGGGAAATTCACCCCTCCACTTT